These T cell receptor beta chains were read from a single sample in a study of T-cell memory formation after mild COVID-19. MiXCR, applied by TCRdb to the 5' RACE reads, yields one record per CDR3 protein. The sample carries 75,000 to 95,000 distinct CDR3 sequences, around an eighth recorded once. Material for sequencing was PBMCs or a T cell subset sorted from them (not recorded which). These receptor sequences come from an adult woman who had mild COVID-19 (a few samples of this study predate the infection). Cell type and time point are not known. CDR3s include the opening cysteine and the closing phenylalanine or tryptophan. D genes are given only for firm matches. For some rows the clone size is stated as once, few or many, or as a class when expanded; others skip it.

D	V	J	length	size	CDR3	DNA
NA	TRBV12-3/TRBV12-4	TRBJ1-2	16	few	CASSGAGHGGLIGYTF	TGTGCCAGCAGCGGAGCCGGGCATGGGGGGCTGATTGGCTACACCTTC
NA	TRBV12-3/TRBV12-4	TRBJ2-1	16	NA	CASSPLDSKAYNEQFF	TGTGCCAGCAGTCCTTTAGACTCCAAGGCCTACAATGAGCAGTTCTTC
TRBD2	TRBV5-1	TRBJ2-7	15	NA	CASSPGTSGVYEQYF	TGCGCCAGCAGCCCGGGGACTAGCGGGGTATACGAGCAGTACTTC
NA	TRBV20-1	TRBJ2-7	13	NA	CSATDTSSYEQYF	TGCAGTGCCACGGACACGAGCTCCTACGAGCAGTACTTC
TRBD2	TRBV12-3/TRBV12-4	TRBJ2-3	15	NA	CASSEHSGRADTQYF	TGTGCCAGCAGTGAACACAGCGGGAGAGCAGATACGCAGTATTTT
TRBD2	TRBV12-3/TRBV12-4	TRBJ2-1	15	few	CASSLAGGFRDEQFF	TGTGCCAGCAGTTTAGCCGGGGGGTTCAGAGATGAGCAGTTCTTC
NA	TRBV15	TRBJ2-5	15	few	CATSRTLADQETQYF	TGTGCCACCAGCAGAACCTTGGCGGATCAAGAGACCCAGTACTTC
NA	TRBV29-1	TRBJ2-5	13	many	CSGEGTRQETQYF	TGCAGCGGGGAAGGGACGCGACAAGAGACCCAGTACTTC
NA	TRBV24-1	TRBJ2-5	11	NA	CATGGWETQYF	TGTGCCACCGGAGGATGGGAGACCCAGTACTTC
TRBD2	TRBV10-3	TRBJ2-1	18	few	CAIRGEAGENSSYNEQFF	TGTGCCATCAGGGGTGAAGCGGGAGAAAACAGCTCCTACAATGAGCAGTTCTTC
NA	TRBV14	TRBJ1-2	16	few	CASSQVAHRDVHGYTF	TGTGCCAGCAGCCAAGTTGCGCACAGGGACGTCCATGGCTACACCTTC
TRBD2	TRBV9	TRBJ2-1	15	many	CASTLSSGGRNEQFF	TGTGCCAGCACCCTATCTAGCGGGGGGCGCAATGAGCAGTTCTTC
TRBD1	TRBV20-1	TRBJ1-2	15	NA	CSARPGTGLNYGYTF	TGCAGTGCTAGACCCGGGACAGGACTTAACTATGGCTACACCTTC
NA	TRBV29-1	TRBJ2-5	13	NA	CSVEERTKETQYF	TGCAGCGTTGAGGAACGGACCAAAGAGACCCAGTACTTC
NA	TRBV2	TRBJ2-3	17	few	CASSETPQGPSTDTQYF	TGTGCCAGCAGTGAAACCCCTCAAGGTCCTAGCACAGATACGCAGTATTTT
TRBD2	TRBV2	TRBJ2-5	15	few	CASSGLAGDQETQYF	TGTGCCAGCAGTGGACTAGCGGGGGACCAAGAGACCCAGTACTTC
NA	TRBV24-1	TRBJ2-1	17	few	CATSDNREPSSYNEQFF	TGTGCCACCAGTGACAACAGGGAACCGAGCTCCTACAATGAGCAGTTCTTC
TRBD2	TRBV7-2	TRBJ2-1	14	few	CASSLAGGNNEQFF	TGTGCCAGCAGCTTAGCGGGAGGGAACAATGAGCAGTTCTTC
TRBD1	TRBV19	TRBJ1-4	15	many	CASSDRGQSNEKLFF	TGTGCCAGTTCGGACAGGGGGCAGAGTAATGAAAAACTGTTTTTT
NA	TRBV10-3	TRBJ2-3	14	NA	CAISEEGRGYTQYF	TGTGCCATCAGTGAGGAAGGCCGGGGTTATACGCAGTATTTT
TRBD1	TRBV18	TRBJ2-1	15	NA	CASSLGETGSNEQFF	TGTGCCAGCTCCCTCGGGGAGACAGGGTCAAATGAGCAGTTCTTC
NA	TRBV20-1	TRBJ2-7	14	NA	CSASWSRGAYEQYF	TGCAGTGCTAGTTGGTCCAGGGGGGCCTACGAGCAGTACTTC
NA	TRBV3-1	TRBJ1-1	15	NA	CASSQGLGGDTEAFF	TGTGCCAGCAGCCAAGGACTGGGAGGGGACACTGAAGCTTTCTTT
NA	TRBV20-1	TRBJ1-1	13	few	CSARVRRNTEAFF	TGCAGTGCTAGAGTCAGGAGGAACACTGAAGCTTTCTTT
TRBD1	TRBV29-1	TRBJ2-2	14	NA	CSGSTGTNTGELFF	TGCAGCGGTTCGACAGGGACGAACACCGGGGAGCTGTTTTTT
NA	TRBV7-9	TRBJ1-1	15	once	CASSSPGPASTEAFF	TGTGCCAGCAGCTCCCCTGGGCCAGCAAGCACTGAAGCTTTCTTT
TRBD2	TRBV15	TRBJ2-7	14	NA	CATSRDLGGYEQYF	TGTGCCACCAGCAGAGATTTGGGAGGGTACGAGCAGTACTTC
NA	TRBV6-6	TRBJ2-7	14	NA	CASSYSGGSYEQYF	TGTGCCAGCAGTTACTCGGGTGGTTCCTACGAGCAGTACTTC
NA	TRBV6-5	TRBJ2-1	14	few	CASSLTSPRTEQFF	TGTGCCAGCAGTCTCACCTCCCCCCGGACAGAGCAGTTCTTC
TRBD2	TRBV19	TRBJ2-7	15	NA	CASSTTSGSIDEQYF	TGTGCCAGTAGCACAACTAGCGGGAGTATCGACGAGCAGTACTTC
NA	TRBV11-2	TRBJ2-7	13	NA	CASSVRETYEQYF	TGTGCCAGCAGCGTACGCGAGACATACGAGCAGTACTTC
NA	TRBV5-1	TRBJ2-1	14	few	CASSFLGAGNEQFF	TGCGCCAGCAGCTTTCTGGGTGCGGGAAATGAGCAGTTCTTC
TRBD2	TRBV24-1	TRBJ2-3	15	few	CATSDWGTSVDTQYF	TGTGCCACCAGTGATTGGGGAACTAGCGTAGATACGCAGTATTTT
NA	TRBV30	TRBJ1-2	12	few	CAWRSGNYGYTF	TGTGCCTGGAGATCGGGGAACTATGGCTACACCTTC
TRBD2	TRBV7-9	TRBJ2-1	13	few	CASSLGGSDEQFF	TGTGCCAGCAGCTTAGGCGGGAGTGATGAGCAGTTCTTC
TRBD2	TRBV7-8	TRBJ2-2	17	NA	CASSLDAREGSTGELFF	TGTGCCAGCAGCTTAGATGCGCGGGAGGGTAGCACCGGGGAGCTGTTTTTT
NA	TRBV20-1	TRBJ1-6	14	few	CSARRVPDNSPLHF	TGCAGTGCTAGGAGGGTGCCTGATAATTCACCCCTCCACTTT
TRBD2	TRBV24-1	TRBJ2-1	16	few	CATSATLAAGYNEQFF	TGTGCCACCAGTGCCACGCTAGCGGCTGGTTACAATGAGCAGTTCTTC
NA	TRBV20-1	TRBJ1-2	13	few	CSASSGVNYGYTF	TGCAGTGCTAGTAGCGGGGTCAACTATGGCTACACCTTC
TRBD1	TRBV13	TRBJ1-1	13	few	CASSRQGSTEAFF	TGTGCCAGCAGCCGACAGGGGTCCACTGAAGCTTTCTTT
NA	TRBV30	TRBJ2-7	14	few	CAWSVGRVSYEQYF	TGTGCCTGGAGTGTAGGAAGAGTCTCCTACGAGCAGTACTTC
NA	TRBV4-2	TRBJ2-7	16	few	CASSHHGGKEAYEQYF	TGTGCCAGCAGCCACCATGGTGGGAAAGAGGCCTACGAGCAGTACTTC
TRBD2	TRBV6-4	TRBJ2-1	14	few	CASSATSEHNEQFF	TGTGCCAGCAGTGCGACTAGCGAACACAATGAGCAGTTCTTC
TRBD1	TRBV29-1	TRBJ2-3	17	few	CSVSGLRDRGDADTQYF	TGCAGCGTTTCTGGCCTCCGGGACAGGGGCGATGCAGATACGCAGTATTTT
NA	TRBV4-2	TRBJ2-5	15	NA	CASSQDFGRQETQYF	TGTGCCAGCAGCCAAGATTTCGGCAGACAAGAGACCCAGTACTTC
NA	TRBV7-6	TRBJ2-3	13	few	CASSLVGTDTQYF	TGTGCCAGCAGCTTAGTGGGCACAGATACGCAGTATTTT
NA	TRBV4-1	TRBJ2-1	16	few	CASSQEWTYEYNEQFF	TGCGCCAGCAGCCAAGAATGGACGTACGAATACAATGAGCAGTTCTTC
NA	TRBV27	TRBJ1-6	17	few	CASSYWGTTGPNRDLHF	TGTGCCAGCAGTTATTGGGGGACAACAGGTCCTAATAGGGACCTCCACTTT
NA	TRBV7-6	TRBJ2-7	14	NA	CASSLARGDVEQYF	TGTGCCAGCAGCTTAGCGAGAGGGGATGTCGAGCAGTACTTC